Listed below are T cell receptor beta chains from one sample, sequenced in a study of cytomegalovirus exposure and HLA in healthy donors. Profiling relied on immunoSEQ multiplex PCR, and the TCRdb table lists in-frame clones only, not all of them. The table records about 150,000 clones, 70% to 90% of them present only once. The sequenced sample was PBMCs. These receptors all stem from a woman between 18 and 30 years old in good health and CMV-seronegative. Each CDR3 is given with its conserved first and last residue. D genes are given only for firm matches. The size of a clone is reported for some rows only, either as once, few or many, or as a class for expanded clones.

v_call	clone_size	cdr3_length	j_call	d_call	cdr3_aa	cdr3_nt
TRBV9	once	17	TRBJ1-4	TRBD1	CASSLVPTGAANEKLFF	TGTGCCAGCAGCCTAGTACCCACAGGGGCGGCTAATGAAAAACTGTTTTTT
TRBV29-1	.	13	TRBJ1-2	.	CSVVLGVNYGYTF	TGCAGCGTTGTCCTCGGAGTTAACTATGGCTACACCTTC
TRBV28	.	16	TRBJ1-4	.	CASSLHGRGGNEKLFF	TGTGCCAGCAGTTTACACGGACGGGGGGGTAATGAAAAACTGTTTTTT
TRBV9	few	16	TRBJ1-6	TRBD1	CASSVEPGQGAIPLHF	TGTGCCAGCAGCGTAGAACCGGGACAGGGGGCTATACCCCTCCACTTT
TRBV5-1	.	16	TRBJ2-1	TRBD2	CATTPGLAGGRSEQFF	TGCGCCACCACCCCAGGGTTAGCGGGAGGGAGGAGTGAGCAGTTCTTC
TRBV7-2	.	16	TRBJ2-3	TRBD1	CASSQVRGPLGDTQYF	TGTGCCAGCAGCCAGGTCAGGGGGCCTCTGGGAGATACGCAGTATTTT
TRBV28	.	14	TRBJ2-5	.	CASSPPRAQETQYF	TGTGCCAGCAGTCCCCCTCGAGCTCAAGAGACCCAGTACTTC
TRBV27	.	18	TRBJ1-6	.	CASSSPYPQGISESPLHF	TGTGCCAGCAGCTCCCCCTACCCACAGGGTATTTCAGAATCACCCCTCCACTTT
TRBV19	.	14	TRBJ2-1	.	CASESQGKGNEQFF	TGTGCCAGCGAGTCCCAGGGGAAGGGCAATGAGCAGTTCTTC
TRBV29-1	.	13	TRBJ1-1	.	CSVYNRENTEAFF	TGCAGCGTTTATAACAGGGAGAACACTGAAGCTTTCTTT
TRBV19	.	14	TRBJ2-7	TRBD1	CASSPDRWESEQYF	TGTGCCAGTTCCCCGGACAGGTGGGAGAGTGAGCAGTACTTC
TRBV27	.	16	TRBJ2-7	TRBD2	CASSLLAGITPYEQYF	TGTGCCAGCAGTTTATTAGCGGGGATTACCCCCTACGAGCAGTACTTC
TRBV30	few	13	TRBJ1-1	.	CAWSINRGTEAFF	TGTGCCTGGAGTATTAACCGGGGCACTGAAGCTTTCTTT
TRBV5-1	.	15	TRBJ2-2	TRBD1	CASSAGTANTGELFF	TGCGCCAGCAGCGCCGGGACAGCTAACACCGGGGAGCTGTTTTTT
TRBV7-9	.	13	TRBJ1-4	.	CASLARSNEKLFF	TGTGCCAGCCTTGCTCGGTCTAATGAAAAACTGTTTTTT
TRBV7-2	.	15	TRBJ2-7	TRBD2	CASSRGLAGGDEQYF	TGTGCCAGCAGCCGGGGACTAGCGGGGGGGGACGAGCAGTACTTC
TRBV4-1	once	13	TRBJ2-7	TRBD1	CASSTETGLEQYF	TGCGCCAGCAGCACCGAGACAGGGCTCGAGCAGTACTTC
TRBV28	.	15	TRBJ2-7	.	CASSIGTRSGDEQYF	TGTGCCAGCAGTATCGGGACTCGCTCCGGGGACGAGCAGTACTTC
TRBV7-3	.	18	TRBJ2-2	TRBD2	CASSSSSGTSGNTGELFF	TGTGCCAGCAGCTCTTCCTCCGGGACTAGCGGGAACACCGGGGAGCTGTTTTTT
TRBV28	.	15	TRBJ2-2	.	CASSSVLGAPGELFF	TGTGCCAGCAGTTCCGTATTGGGGGCGCCTGGGGAGCTGTTTTTT
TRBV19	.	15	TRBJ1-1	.	CASAGVQGLNTEAFF	TGTGCCAGCGCGGGGGTGCAGGGCCTAAACACTGAAGCTTTCTTT
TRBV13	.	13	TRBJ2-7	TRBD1	CASSRTGGYEQYF	TGTGCCAGCAGCCGGACAGGGGGCTACGAGCAGTACTTC
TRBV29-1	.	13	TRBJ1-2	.	CSGRLGRGYGYTF	TGCAGCGGCCGACTAGGGCGAGGATATGGCTACACCTTC
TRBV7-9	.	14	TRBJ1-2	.	CASSRPGEHYGYTF	TGTGCCAGCAGCCGCCCCGGAGAGCACTATGGCTACACCTTC
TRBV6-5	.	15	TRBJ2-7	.	CASRPVGGTAYEQYF	TGTGCCAGCAGGCCCGTCGGAGGGACAGCCTACGAGCAGTACTTC
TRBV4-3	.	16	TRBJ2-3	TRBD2	CASSQVAGGYTDTQYF	TGCGCCAGCAGCCAGGTAGCGGGGGGTTACACAGATACGCAGTATTTT
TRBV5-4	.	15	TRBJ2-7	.	CASSLGAGPTYEQYF	TGTGCCAGCAGCTTAGGGGCGGGACCTACCTACGAGCAGTACTTC
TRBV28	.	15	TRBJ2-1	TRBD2	CASSFLAGGRNEQFF	TGTGCCAGCAGTTTCCTAGCGGGAGGGCGCAATGAGCAGTTCTTC